The 28 T cell receptor beta chains below come from one sample, sequenced in a study of CD8 T cells in ankylosing spondylitis. The antigens of these receptors remain unknown. MiXCR was run by TCRdb on the 5' RACE reads, yielding one entry per CDR3 protein. The sample comprises hundreds of thousands of distinct CDR3 sequences, approximately 12% of which are singletons, and approximately 0.51% rests with the top ten. Study-wide results and caveats: In ankylosing spondylitis blood, a motif of eight highly homologous TCR beta variants appeared characteristic.

Material: blood, either unsorted or a sorted T cell fraction (not recorded which). The receptors originated from a male donor with ankylosing spondylitis.

V and J are TRBV4-1 and TRBJ2-3; D remains ambiguous. Trimming removed 2 bases from V and 0 bases from J, with 6 bases in between. From germline, CDR1 is MGHRA and CDR2 YSYEKL. This CDR3 has 14 amino acids. CDR3 sequence reads: CASSQRLSTDTQYF. CDR3 DNA: TGCGCCAGCAGCCAAAGGTTAAGCACAGATACGCAGTATTTT.

The genes are TRBV20-1 and TRBJ2-5, with D tentatively TRBD1 or TRBD2 (6 bases each). This CDR3 has 14 residues. Germline V gene lookup returns CDR1 DFQATT and CDR2 SNEGSKA (reference sequence). V was trimmed by 6 bases and J by 0 bases, leaving 14 bases between them. DNA for the CDR3: TGCAGTGCCACGGGGGACAATCACCAAGAGACCCAGTACTTC. This sequence encodes CSATGDNHQETQYF.

This clonotype appeared a few times. The rearrangement joins TRBV20-1 to TRBJ1-4; 7 bases agree with TRBD1. Germline values: CDR1 DFQATT, CDR2 SNEGSKA (reference sequence). The trim removed 6 bases at V and 7 bases at J, leaving 14 bases unmatched. The CDR3 has 15 residues. This CDR3 reads CSAITPGRQGEKLFF. CDR3 bases: TGCAGTGCCATAACCCCGGGGAGACAGGGTGAAAAACTGTTTTTT.

This chain joins TRBV20-1 and TRBJ2-3; 12 nucleotides align to TRBD2. Germline V lookup: CDR1 DFQATT, CDR2 SNEGSKA (reference sequence). V lost 3 bases, J lost 4 bases, and 8 bases stayed unmatched. CDR3 size: 16 residues. The chain's CDR3 is CSARDPSGGAADTQYF. The DNA for the CDR3 is TGCAGTGCTAGGGATCCTAGCGGGGGGGCGGCAGATACGCAGTATTTT.

This clonotype has ten or more counts. This rearrangement joins TRBV2 to TRBJ1-2, with D hard to call. The length of the CDR3 is 12 residues. Looked up from germline, CDR1 is SNHLY and CDR2 is FYNNEI. The ends were cut back, 7 bases at V and 4 bases at J, with 10 bases in the middle. Here the CDR3 reads CASKIRFYGYTF. CDR3 DNA: TGTGCCAGCAAGATACGCTTCTATGGCTACACCTTC. The full variable domain, rest sourced from reference TRBV2 and TRBJ1-2, is EPEVTQTPSHQVTQMGQEVILRCVPISNHLYFYWYRQILGQKVEFLVSFYNNEISEKSEIFDDQFSVERPDGSNFTLKIRSTKLEDSAMYFCASKIRFYGYTFGSGTRLTVV.

This clonotype was detected many times. The V call is TRBV7-9, the J call TRBJ1-3, with unresolved D. Germline V gene lookup returns CDR1 SEHNR and CDR2 FQNEAQ (reference sequence). V was shortened by 5 bases and J by 9 bases, with 11 bases between the two germline ends. This CDR3 contains 12 residues. CDR3 protein: CASSPRRATIYF. In nucleotides, the CDR3 is TGTGCCAGCAGCCCGAGACGAGCCACCATATATTTT.

This clonotype was counted many times. The rearrangement joins TRBV7-2 to TRBJ1-5; TRBD1 agrees at 7 bases. The CDR3 totals 15 residues. The J segment lost 4 bases and the V segment lost 2 bases, leaving 5 bases of the junction unmatched. Germline V gives CDR1 SGHTA, CDR2 FQGNSA. The CDR3 protein is CASSLYRGENQPQHF. The CDR3 DNA reads as TGTGCCAGCAGCTTATACAGGGGTGAAAATCAGCCCCAGCATTTT.

This clonotype turned up a few times. V and J are TRBV7-2 and TRBJ2-7; 8 nucleotides match TRBD2. V was clipped by 3 bases and J by 2 bases; unmatched bases: 3. The CDR3 consists of 14 residues. Germline V gene sequence: CDR1 SGHTA, CDR2 FQGNSA. The CDR3 sequence: CASSFTSGAYEQYF. CDR3 nucleotide sequence: TGTGCCAGCAGCTTTACTAGCGGAGCCTACGAGCAGTACTTC.

In this sample, this clonotype turned up a few times. The chain carries TRBV5-1 and TRBJ1-2, with D perhaps TRBD1 (5 bases). V was shortened by 4 bases and J by 3 bases, with 19 bases between the two germline ends. CDR1 SGHRS and CDR2 YFSETQ come from the germline V gene. This CDR3 comprises 16 residues. CDR3 sequence: CASSHRSGRVDYGYTF. The CDR3 coding sequence is TGCGCCAGCAGCCATAGGTCAGGGAGAGTTGACTATGGCTACACCTTC.

The V call is TRBV28, the J call TRBJ1-6; D remains ambiguous. From germline, CDR1 is MDHEN and CDR2 SYDVKM. With 8 bases removed from V and 8 bases from J, the gap between germline ends came to 10 bases. This CDR3 is 12 amino acids long. The CDR3 DNA follows: TGTGCCAGCGGCATGTTGCATTCACCCCTCCACTTT. It is translated as CASGMLHSPLHF.

The table lists this clonotype with many counts. The V gene is TRBV20-1, the J gene TRBJ2-7; 8 bases match TRBD1. Unmatched junction bases numbered 9, after V lost 0 bases and J lost 5 bases. The CDR3 runs to 15 residues. Per the germline V gene, CDR1 is DFQATT and CDR2 is SNEGSKA (reference sequence). The CDR3 is CSAREETGVMNEQYF. DNA of the CDR3: TGCAGTGCTAGAGAAGAGACAGGGGTAATGAACGAGCAGTACTTC.

This clonotype has a count of ten or more. Here the CDR3 DNA reads TGCAGCGTCCGGAGGGCCGTAACCGGGGAGCTGTTTTTT. Its protein product is CSVRRAVTGELFF. V usage is TRBV29-1 and J usage is TRBJ2-2; D perhaps matches TRBD2 (6 bases). This CDR3 has 13 amino acids. V was shortened by 6 bases and J by 5 bases, with 13 bases between the two germline ends. Germline CDR1 SQVTM, CDR2 ANQGSEA.

The rearrangement joins TRBV20-1 to TRBJ1-3; D possibly corresponds to TRBD1 (5 bases). Looked up from germline, CDR1 is DFQATT and CDR2 is SNEGSKA (reference sequence). This CDR3 region has 16 residues. V was pared by 0 bases and J by 3 bases, with 15 bases between. CDR3 sequence (DNA): TGCAGTGCTAGAGATTATGGGGCATTAGGTGGAAACACCATATATTTT. This codes for CSARDYGALGGNTIYF.

The chain recombines TRBV20-1 with TRBJ2-1, with a tentative D call TRBD1 (8 bases). Trimming left V 5 bases short and J 1 base short, with 18 bases between. The CDR3 contains 16 residues. The germline V gene has CDR1 DFQATT and CDR2 SNEGSKA (reference sequence). Written as DNA, the CDR3 is TGCAGTGCTCCCTCCACAGGGGGGGAATCCTACAATGAGCAGTTCTTC. Translation: CSAPSTGGESYNEQFF.

This clonotype has only a few counts. V and J are TRBV7-2 and TRBJ2-3; D not certain. This CDR3 is 13 amino acids long. Trimming removed 3 bases from V and 4 bases from J, with 8 bases in between. Germline V gives CDR1 SGHTA, CDR2 FQGNSA. CDR3 loop: CASSLRWADTQYF. The CDR3 bases are TGTGCCAGCAGCTTGAGATGGGCAGATACGCAGTATTTT.

J is TRBJ2-3 and V is TRBV5-1; 15 bases fit TRBD2. V trimming: 6 bases; J trimming: 2 bases; junction bases outside the gene matches: 7. CDR1 is SGHRS, CDR2 YFSETQ, per germline. The CDR3 has 17 residues. The CDR3 bases are TGCGCCAGCAATACGGGACTAGCGGGAGGACCCACAGATACGCAGTATTTT. This translates into CASNTGLAGGPTDTQYF.

This clonotype came up a few times. V gene TRBV4-1 combines with J gene TRBJ2-1, with 7 bases fitting TRBD2. The CDR3 is 15 residues long. The J segment lost 3 bases and the V segment lost 0 bases, leaving 2 bases of the junction unmatched. CDR1 and CDR2 from the germline V gene are MGHRA and YSYEKL. This CDR3 reads CASSQESGVYNEQFF. CDR3 in DNA: TGCGCCAGCAGCCAAGAGAGCGGGGTCTACAATGAGCAGTTCTTC.

V usage is TRBV4-2 and J usage is TRBJ2-1, with 8 bases lining up with TRBD2. The CDR3 is 13 amino acids. Germline V gives CDR1 LGHNA, CDR2 YNFKEQ. V was pared by 2 bases and J by 6 bases, with 0 bases of the junction left unmatched. The CDR3 protein is CASSQSGSNEQFF. The DNA for the CDR3 is TGTGCCAGCAGCCAAAGCGGGAGCAATGAGCAGTTCTTC.

This clonotype was counted many times. The CDR3 DNA reads as TGTGCCAGCAGTCTTAAGGGTGTAGGTGGCTACACCTTC. It is translated as CASSLKGVGGYTF. The chain recombines TRBV6-1 with TRBJ1-2; D is ambiguous. Trimming removed 5 bases from V and 7 bases from J, with 14 bases in between. The CDR3 is made up of 13 amino acids. Per the germline V gene, CDR1 is MNHNS and CDR2 is SASEGT.

The genes are TRBV7-9 and TRBJ1-4, with D perhaps TRBD1 (6 bases). The CDR3 has 15 residues. The ends were cut back, 5 bases at V and 8 bases at J, with 18 bases in the middle. Germline assignment: CDR1 SEHNR and CDR2 FQNEAQ (reference sequence). The CDR3 DNA follows: TGTGCCAGCAGCCCGGGGGCGGAGAATGGAGAAAAACTGTTTTTT. Its protein product is CASSPGAENGEKLFF.

This clonotype was found a few times. The chain's CDR3 is CASRRTQETQYF. The CDR3 region has the DNA TGTGCCAGCAGGAGGACGCAAGAGACCCAGTACTTC. This rearrangement joins TRBV6-2 or TRBV6-3 to TRBJ2-5, with D unresolved. The CDR3 contains 12 residues. CDR1 and CDR2 (germline): MNHEY, SVGEGT. The ends were cut back, 6 bases at V and 2 bases at J, with 7 bases in the middle.

This clonotype occurred many times. The rearrangement uses TRBV7-9 and TRBJ1-2, with a possible D match to TRBD1 (5 bases). Germline V gene lookup returns CDR1 SEHNR and CDR2 FQNEAQ (reference sequence). The germline V and J ends were trimmed by 2 bases and 8 bases, with 15 bases remaining between them. The CDR3 spans 14 residues. CDR3 loop: CASSLSRAPTGYTF. For the CDR3, the DNA is TGTGCCAGCAGCTTAAGCAGGGCCCCTACGGGCTACACCTTC.

The chain joins TRBV11-1 to TRBJ2-5; D may match TRBD1 or TRBD2 (5 bases each). Germline CDR1 reads SGHAT; CDR2 reads FQDESV (reference sequence). The CDR3 spans 19 residues. Between the trimmed V and J ends, which lost 5 bases and 3 bases, there was a span of 28 bases. The CDR3 DNA sequence: TGTGCCAGCAGCCCCCTGCGGCCGAGGGGACCCGCGATGAAAGAGACCCAGTACTTC. Translated, it gives CASSPLRPRGPAMKETQYF.

The chain combines TRBV10-1 with TRBJ2-2; D perhaps matches TRBD2 (6 bases). V was cut by 2 bases and J by 4 bases, with 14 bases left in between. This CDR3 spans 16 amino acids. Germline CDR1 reads WNHNN; CDR2 reads SYGVQD (reference sequence). CDR3 nucleotides: TGCGCCAGCAGTGAGGAAGGAGCGGGCGCCACCGGGGAGCTGTTTTTT. Its protein is CASSEEGAGATGELFF.

This clonotype was seen more than once but under ten times. V gene TRBV5-1 combines with J gene TRBJ2-7, with unresolved D. V lost 0 bases to trimming and J lost 3 bases, with 7 bases between them. The CDR3 is 13 amino acids. Germline loops: CDR1 SGHRS, CDR2 YFSETQ. The DNA for the CDR3 is TGCGCCAGCAGCTTGGAGGGATTCTACGAGCAGTACTTC. This gives the protein CASSLEGFYEQYF.

The chain has TRBV18 and TRBJ2-4, with D unclear. Germline loops: CDR1 KGHSH, CDR2 LQKENI. Deletions cut 5 bases from V and 0 bases from J, with 5 bases between. This CDR3 is 13 amino acids long. CDR3 region: CASSYVAKNIQYF. CDR3 nucleotide sequence: TGTGCCAGCTCATATGTAGCCAAAAACATTCAGTACTTC.

The J gene is TRBJ2-1, the V gene TRBV20-1; the match to TRBD2 covers 10 bases. Germline CDR1 and CDR2: DFQATT and SNEGSKA (reference sequence). The junction had 5 bases not matched to a gene; V was cut back by 4 bases and J by 8 bases. The CDR3 sequence is 13 residues long. The CDR3 loop is CSATRLAGDEQFF. The DNA of the CDR3 is TGCAGTGCTACGCGACTAGCGGGCGATGAGCAGTTCTTC.

In its sample, this clonotype was seen many times. The V and J genes are TRBV5-1 and TRBJ1-1; D remains unclear. There are 13 residues in the CDR3. V was trimmed by 1 base and J by 2 bases, leaving 6 bases between them. Germline V lookup: CDR1 SGHRS, CDR2 YFSETQ. The CDR3 protein is CASSLNQNTEAFF. The CDR3 region has the DNA TGCGCCAGCAGCTTGAACCAAAACACTGAAGCTTTCTTT.